Listed below are T cell receptor beta chains from one sample, sequenced in a study of blood T cell repertoires in COVID-19. Profiled with immunoSEQ multiplex PCR; TCRdb holds only in-frame clones, not every one. Of almost 300,000 clones in the sample, around nine tenths were seen once. The sequencing input was peripheral blood. The receptors were sampled from a woman aged 25 to 45 with COVID-19, enrolled during active disease. The CDR3 runs from the conserved cysteine through the conserved F or W. Fields, in order: D gene, clone size, J gene, V gene, CDR3 protein, CDR3 DNA. A D gene is named only where the DNA matches it firmly. Only part of the rows carry a size: once, few, many, or a class if the clone is expanded.

>-|-|TRBJ2-7|TRBV11-3
CASSWDGGYEQYF
TGTGCCAGCAGCTGGGACGGGGGCTACGAGCAGTACTTC
>-|-|TRBJ2-7|TRBV5-6
CASSLDQIAYEQYF
TGTGCCAGCAGCTTGGACCAGATCGCCTACGAGCAGTACTTC
>-|-|TRBJ2-1|TRBV19
CASFRDNEQFF
TGTGCCAGTTTTAGAGACAATGAGCAGTTCTTC
>TRBD1|-|TRBJ2-1|TRBV24-1
CATSERWGQGAHEQFF
TGTGCCACCAGTGAACGATGGGGACAGGGGGCCCATGAGCAGTTCTTC
>TRBD1|-|TRBJ1-1|TRBV7-9
CASSLGITGGNTEAFF
TGTGCCAGCAGCTTAGGTATCACAGGGGGGAACACTGAAGCTTTCTTT
>-|-|TRBJ2-7|TRBV5-1
CASSLVGANYEQYF
TGCGCCAGCAGCTTGGTAGGAGCTAACTACGAGCAGTACTTC
>TRBD1|few|TRBJ2-7|TRBV4-1
CASSQAGGAYEQYF
TGCGCCAGCAGCCAGGCAGGGGGAGCATACGAGCAGTACTTC
>-|-|TRBJ1-6|TRBV11-2
CASSLPDGTLHF
TGTGCCAGCAGCTTACCGGACGGGACCCTCCACTTT
>TRBD1|once|TRBJ2-1|TRBV5-1
CASSYGTGDRDEQFF
TGCGCCAGCAGCTATGGGACAGGCGACAGGGATGAGCAGTTCTTC
>TRBD2|-|TRBJ2-2|TRBV24-1
CATSLGGLAGAGTGELFF
TGTGCCACCAGCCTTGGGGGACTAGCGGGGGCCGGCACCGGGGAGCTGTTTTTT
>-|-|TRBJ1-6|TRBV5-8
CASSLPYSPLHF
TGTGCCAGCAGCTTGCCGTATTCACCCCTCCACTTT
>TRBD1|-|TRBJ1-3|TRBV6-5
CATRRTGLGNTIYF
TGTGCCACCCGAAGGACAGGGCTTGGAAACACCATATATTTT
>TRBD1|once|TRBJ1-5|TRBV2
CASSRGQVLGQPQHF
TGTGCCAGCAGTAGGGGACAGGTTCTAGGTCAGCCCCAGCATTTT
>-|-|TRBJ1-4|TRBV6-6
CASSPQTGEKLFF
TGTGCCAGCAGTCCTCAAACAGGGGAAAAACTGTTTTTT
>-|-|TRBJ2-1|TRBV19
CASGEYNEQFF
TGTGCCAGCGGGGAATACAATGAGCAGTTCTTC
>-|-|TRBJ1-3|TRBV4-1
CASSQEGAIGNTIYF
TGCGCCAGCAGCCAAGAAGGGGCCATCGGAAACACCATATATTTT
>-|-|TRBJ1-2|TRBV5-1
CASSLGAPGYTF
TGCGCCAGCAGCTTAGGAGCGCCCGGCTACACCTTC
>TRBD2|-|TRBJ2-3|TRBV7-9
CASSSTSGGDDTQYF
TGTGCCAGCAGCTCGACTAGCGGGGGGGACGATACGCAGTATTTT
>-|-|TRBJ1-2|TRBV19
CASSILTLGDYGYTF
TGTGCCAGTAGTATATTGACTCTCGGTGACTATGGCTACACCTTC
>-|-|TRBJ1-3|TRBV19
CASRNGQPISGNTIYF
TGTGCCAGTAGGAATGGACAACCAATATCTGGAAACACCATATATTTT
>TRBD2|-|TRBJ2-5|TRBV9
CASRDDRLRCLAGIPCRETQYF
TGTGCCAGCAGGGACGACAGGCTTAGGTGTCTAGCGGGCATTCCGTGTAGGGAGACCCAGTACTTC
>TRBD1|-|TRBJ1-5|TRBV19
CASSTTGGGGQPQHF
TGTGCCAGTAGTACCACAGGGGGCGGGGGTCAGCCCCAGCATTTT
>-|-|TRBJ2-1|TRBV5-4
CASSWPGYNEQFF
TGTGCCAGCAGCTGGCCGGGGTACAATGAGCAGTTCTTC
>-|once|TRBJ2-2|TRBV18
CASSSPQGGEGGELFF
TGTGCCAGCTCATCACCTCAAGGAGGCGAGGGCGGGGAGCTGTTTTTT
>-|-|TRBJ1-5|TRBV19
CASKIGVGSNQPQHF
TGTGCCAGTAAAATCGGGGTGGGTAGCAATCAGCCCCAGCATTTT
>TRBD1|-|TRBJ1-1|TRBV19
CASTTIGSGGGNTEAFF
TGTGCCAGTACGACAATCGGTTCAGGGGGTGGGAACACTGAAGCTTTCTTT
>TRBD2|-|TRBJ2-3|TRBV13
CASSPRQRGLLDTQYF
TGTGCCAGCAGCCCCCGGCAGCGGGGGTTACTAGATACGCAGTATTTT
>TRBD1|-|TRBJ1-2|TRBV19
CASTTGGFGYTF
TGTGCCAGTACCACAGGGGGCTTTGGCTACACCTTC
>-|-|TRBJ2-5|TRBV9
CASSVGTAQETQYF
TGTGCCAGCAGCGTAGGGACTGCGCAAGAGACCCAGTACTTC
>-|many|TRBJ1-5|TRBV2
CASRTAFNQPQHF
TGTGCCAGCAGGACAGCTTTCAATCAGCCCCAGCATTTT
>TRBD1|-|TRBJ1-1|TRBV19
CASSIRDRGTEAFF
TGTGCCAGTAGTATCCGGGACAGGGGTACTGAAGCTTTCTTT
>-|few|TRBJ2-7|TRBV3-1/TRBV3-2
CASSPSDRRYEQYF
TGTGCCAGCAGCCCTAGCGACCGGCGATACGAGCAGTACTTC
>TRBD1|-|TRBJ2-7|TRBV15
CALGLFGDRTYEQYF
TGTGCCTTGGGGTTGTTTGGGGACAGAACCTACGAGCAGTACTTC
>-|-|TRBJ2-7|TRBV27
CASRYRVSRDYEQYF
TGTGCCAGCAGGTACCGGGTCTCGAGAGACTACGAGCAGTACTTC
>-|-|TRBJ1-2|TRBV28
CASTNPMYGYTF
TGTGCCAGCACTAATCCCATGTACGGCTACACCTTC
>TRBD1|-|TRBJ1-6|TRBV2
CASSEMGQGNSPLHF
TGTGCCAGCAGTGAAATGGGACAGGGTAATTCACCCCTCCACTTT
>-|-|TRBJ1-6|TRBV7-9
CASSVPGSYNSPLHF
TGTGCCAGCAGCGTACCAGGGTCCTATAATTCACCCCTCCACTTT
>-|-|TRBJ2-5|TRBV5-4
CASSLVGTPGETQYF
TGTGCCAGCAGCTTGGTTGGCACACCCGGGGAGACCCAGTACTTC
>-|-|TRBJ2-5|TRBV28
CASSLQVVPQTQYF
TGTGCCAGCAGTTTGCAGGTGGTCCCCCAGACCCAGTACTTC